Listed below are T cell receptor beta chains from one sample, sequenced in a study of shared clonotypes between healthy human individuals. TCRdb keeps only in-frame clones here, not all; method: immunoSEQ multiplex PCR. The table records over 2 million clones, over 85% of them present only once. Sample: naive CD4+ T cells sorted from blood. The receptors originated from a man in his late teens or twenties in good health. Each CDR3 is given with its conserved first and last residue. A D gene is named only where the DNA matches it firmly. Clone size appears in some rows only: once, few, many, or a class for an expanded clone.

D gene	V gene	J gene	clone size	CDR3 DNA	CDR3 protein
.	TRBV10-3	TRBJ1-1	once	TGTGCCATCACCTTGGGCCTGGAGAAGGGAAACACTGAAGCTTTCTTT	CAITLGLEKGNTEAFF
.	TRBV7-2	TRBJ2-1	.	TGTGCCAGCAGCTTTAGCTACAATGAGCAGTTCTTC	CASSFSYNEQFF
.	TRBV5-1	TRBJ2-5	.	TGCGCCAGCAGCCCTAATATCGGGGAGACCCAGTACTTC	CASSPNIGETQYF
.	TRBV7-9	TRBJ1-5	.	TGTGCCAGCAGCCGAGACTACCGACAGGGCAATCAGCCCCAGCATTTT	CASSRDYRQGNQPQHF
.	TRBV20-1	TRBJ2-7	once	TGCAGTGCTTCGATAGACTACGAGCAGTACTTC	CSASIDYEQYF
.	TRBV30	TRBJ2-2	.	TGTGCCTGGAGTGTTAAAGGGGCCGGGGAGCTGTTTTTT	CAWSVKGAGELFF
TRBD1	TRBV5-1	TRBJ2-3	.	TGCGCCAGCAGCCCCGGACAGGGCGCAGATACGCAGTATTTT	CASSPGQGADTQYF
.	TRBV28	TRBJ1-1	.	TGTGCCAGCAGTTTAACAGGGACTGAAGCTTTCTTT	CASSLTGTEAFF
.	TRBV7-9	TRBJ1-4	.	TGTGCCAGCAGCTCCCTCTCAACTAATGAAAAACTGTTTTTT	CASSSLSTNEKLFF
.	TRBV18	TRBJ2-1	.	TGTGCCAGCTCACCCGGACTATTCAATGAGCAGTTCTTC	CASSPGLFNEQFF
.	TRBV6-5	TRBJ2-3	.	TGTGCCAGCAGCCCCGTAGTCCTCGATACGCAGTATTTT	CASSPVVLDTQYF
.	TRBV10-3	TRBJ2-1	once	TGTGCCATCAGTGCCCAGGACACGGGTGAGCAGTTCTTC	CAISAQDTGEQFF
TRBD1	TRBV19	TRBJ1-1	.	TGTGCCAGTAGTGCCCGACAGGGTAAGCAGGACACTGAAGCTTTCTTT	CASSARQGKQDTEAFF
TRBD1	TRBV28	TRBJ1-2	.	TGTGCCAGCAGTCCTGGACAGGGGGCGTATGGCTACACCTTC	CASSPGQGAYGYTF
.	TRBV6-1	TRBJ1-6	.	TGTGCCAGCTTATCAGGAGGCAATTCACCCCTCCACTTT	CASLSGGNSPLHF
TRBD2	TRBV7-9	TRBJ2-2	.	TGTGCCAGCAGCCAAAAGCCGGGACTAGCGGTCACCGGGGAGCTGTTTTTT	CASSQKPGLAVTGELFF
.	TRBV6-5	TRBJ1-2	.	TGTGCCAGCAAGAGGGATTTGGATGGCTACACCTTC	CASKRDLDGYTF
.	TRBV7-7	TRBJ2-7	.	TGTGCTAGCAGCCGTGGGGGAGCCTACGAGCAGTACTTC	CASSRGGAYEQYF
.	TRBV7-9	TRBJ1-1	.	TGTGCCAGCAGTCGCGGGGTCAACACTGAAGCTTTCTTT	CASSRGVNTEAFF
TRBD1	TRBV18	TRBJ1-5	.	TGTGCCAGCTCACAAACAGGGGCCAATCAGCCCCAGCATTTT	CASSQTGANQPQHF
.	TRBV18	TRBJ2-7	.	TGTGCCAGCTCACGTTCGTCAGTCTACGAGCAGTACTTC	CASSRSSVYEQYF
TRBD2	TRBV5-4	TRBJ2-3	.	TGTGCCAGCAGCTCACAGATAGCGGGGACCACAGATACGCAGTATTTT	CASSSQIAGTTDTQYF
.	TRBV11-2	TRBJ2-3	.	TGTGCCAGCAGCTTGGGGGGGGCCAGGGCAGATACGCAGTATTTT	CASSLGGARADTQYF
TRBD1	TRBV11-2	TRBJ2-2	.	TGTGCCAGCAGCGCCCGGGACAGGGGACGAACCGGGGAGCTGTTTTTT	CASSARDRGRTGELFF